Following are 25 T cell receptor beta chains from one sample sequenced in a study of shared clonotypes between healthy human individuals. Only CD45RO-negative cells positively selected for CCR7 counted as naive CD8 cells, so terminally differentiated effector memory CD45RA+ cells were excluded. TCRdb's table, derived via immunoSEQ multiplex PCR, lists solely in-frame clones and lacks some. Counted here are approximately 1.9 million clones, just under 95% occurring once; the ten biggest clones make up around 1.8%. The sequenced material came from naive CD8+ T cells from PBMCs. Every receptor here comes from a man aged 18 to 35 in good health. Some clones in this sample may be carry-over from other donors' samples.

In its sample, this clone was seen a few times. J is TRBJ1-1 and V is TRBV5-1; 8 positions match TRBD1. The ends lost 3 bases at V and 1 base at J; junction bases unmatched: 2. Germline CDR1 and CDR2: SGHRS and YFSETQ. There are 14 residues in the CDR3. This CDR3 is CASSYRGTNTEAFF. The CDR3 DNA sequence: TGCGCCAGCAGCTACAGGGGGACGAACACTGAAGCTTTCTTT.

A single count supports this clone. CDR3 loop: CASSPGTSGGFNEQFF. The DNA of the CDR3 is TGTGCCAGCAGTCCCGGGACTAGCGGGGGGTTTAATGAGCAGTTCTTC. The chain carries TRBV27 and TRBJ2-1; 15 nucleotides match TRBD2. V lost 5 bases, J lost 7 bases, and 6 bases stayed unmatched. Germline values: CDR1 MNHEY, CDR2 SMNVEV (reference sequence). This CDR3 contains 16 residues.

This chain connects TRBV7-9 to TRBJ2-1; D is possibly TRBD1 or TRBD2 (5 bases each). The ends were cut back, 5 bases at V and 0 bases at J, with 14 bases in the middle. This CDR3 has 16 residues. Germline V gene lookup returns CDR1 SEHNR and CDR2 FQNEAQ (reference sequence). CDR3 in DNA: TGTGCCAGCAGCCCAGTAGGGGAGAGCTCCTACAATGAGCAGTTCTTC. Its translation: CASSPVGESSYNEQFF.

The rearrangement uses TRBV27 and TRBJ2-1, with 13 bases matching TRBD2. V lost 2 bases and J lost 5; bases outside the gene matches: 3. This CDR3 spans 16 amino acids. Germline V lookup: CDR1 MNHEY, CDR2 SMNVEV (reference sequence). The CDR3 DNA reads TGTGCCAGCAGTTTAAGACTAGCGGGAGGCCACAATGAGCAGTTCTTC. Its translation: CASSLRLAGGHNEQFF.

In this sample, this clone turned up once. J is TRBJ2-1 and V is TRBV27; 7 positions agree with TRBD2. Germline-derived CDR1 and CDR2 are MNHEY and SMNVEV (reference sequence). Trimming removed 4 bases from V and 2 bases from J; junction bases left unmatched: 5. This CDR3 region has 15 residues. Here the CDR3 DNA reads TGTGCCAGCAGTTGGGGGGGTCAAGCCTACAATGAGCAGTTCTTC. Encoded protein: CASSWGGQAYNEQFF.

V usage is TRBV5-6 and J usage is TRBJ2-2; no definite D call. This CDR3 comprises 11 residues. Germline-derived CDR1 and CDR2 are SGHDT and YYEEEE. CDR3 bases: TGTGCTTCGGAGAGCCCCGGGGAGCTGTTTTTT. It translates to CASESPGELFF.

The rearrangement links TRBV14 to TRBJ1-2; unclear D gene. V was cut by 5 bases and J by 3 bases, with 16 bases left in between. CDR1 is SGHDN and CDR2 is FVKESK in the germline V gene. The CDR3 spans 15 residues. CDR3 in amino acids: CASSDWTARHYGYTF. For the CDR3, the DNA is TGTGCCAGCAGCGACTGGACTGCCCGCCACTATGGCTACACCTTC.

The rearrangement links TRBV15 to TRBJ2-3, with 8 bases fitting TRBD2. J gave up 5 bases and V 4 bases, and 17 bases lay outside the gene matches. Per germline, CDR1 LNHNV and CDR2 YYDKDF (reference sequence). This CDR3 spans 18 amino acids. CDR3 sequence (DNA): TGTGCCACCAGCACCAGGGATGGCGGGAGGAGCCGGGGAGATACGCAGTATTTT. Protein: CATSTRDGGRSRGDTQYF.

A remark on this clone: The same CDR3 is also encoded by other DNA sequences in this sample. This chain uses TRBV19 with TRBJ2-7; D possibly corresponds to TRBD2 (5 bases). CDR1 and CDR2 (germline): LNHDA, SQIVND (reference sequence). V shed 1 base and J shed 7 bases, with 5 bases lying between them. CDR3 size: 11 residues. CDR3 coding DNA: TGTGCCAGTAGTATAGCGGGGGAGCAGTACTTC. Encoded protein: CASSIAGEQYF.

The chain uses TRBV27 and TRBJ2-7; weak D call: TRBD1 (6 bases). CDR1 MNHEY and CDR2 SMNVEV come from the germline V gene (reference sequence). V lost 5 bases to trimming and J lost 7 bases, with 18 bases between them. The CDR3 has 14 amino acids. The CDR3 nucleotides read TGTGCCAGCAGTCCCTGGGACAAAACGGAGGAGCAGTACTTC. It translates to CASSPWDKTEEQYF.

V and J are TRBV9 and TRBJ2-2; maybe TRBD1 (6 bases). The CDR3 sequence is 17 residues long. The V end lost 1 base, the J end lost 0 bases, and 13 bases lay between the germline ends. Germline loops: CDR1 SGDLS, CDR2 YYNGEE. CDR3 nucleotide sequence: TGTGCCAGCAGCGTAAAGAGACAGGCTTCGAACACCGGGGAGCTGTTTTTT. Translation: CASSVKRQASNTGELFF.

As regards this clone: Other DNA sequences in this sample translate to the same CDR3. CDR3 sequence reads: CASSLSSYEQYF. The CDR3 nucleotides are TGTGCCAGCAGCCTCTCTAGCTACGAGCAGTACTTC. The chain joins TRBV7-8 to TRBJ2-7; no definite D call. The CDR3 contains 12 residues. CDR1 is SGHVS and CDR2 is FQNEAQ in the germline V gene. Trimming stripped 5 bases from V and 3 bases from J, with 8 bases between.

This chain joins TRBV28 and TRBJ2-2; D unclear. Trimming pared 10 bases from V and 7 bases from J, leaving 13 bases between. Germline assignment: CDR1 MDHEN and CDR2 SYDVKM. The CDR3 spans 12 residues. This CDR3 is CATSPWGGELFF. The CDR3 coding sequence is TGTGCCACCTCCCCCTGGGGCGGGGAGCTGTTTTTT.

V and J are TRBV19 and TRBJ2-1; TRBD1 is a possible D gene (5 bases). Germline V gene data show CDR1 as LNHDA and CDR2 as SQIVND (reference sequence). V lost 7 bases, J lost 4 bases, and 17 bases lay in between. The CDR3 totals 15 residues. For the CDR3, the DNA is TGTGCCAGTACCTGGGGCGACGTCGGGTACAATGAGCAGTTCTTC. Translation: CASTWGDVGYNEQFF.

The V call is TRBV28, the J call TRBJ2-7; 7 nucleotides match TRBD1. The ends lost 4 bases at V and 2 bases at J; junction bases unmatched: 11. CDR3 length: 16 residues. Germline loops: CDR1 MDHEN, CDR2 SYDVKM. CDR3 protein: CASSSHSGTAPYEQYF. The DNA for the CDR3 is TGTGCCAGCAGTTCCCATTCCGGGACAGCCCCCTACGAGCAGTACTTC.

The chain joins TRBV28 to TRBJ2-7; 10 nucleotides match TRBD2. Germline lookup yields CDR1 MDHEN and CDR2 SYDVKM. The V and J ends lost 7 bases and 2 bases, in that order; junction bases with no gene match: 11. The CDR3 consists of 16 residues. In DNA form, the CDR3 reads TGTGCCAGCACTCTAGGGCTAGCGGGAGACGCCTACGAGCAGTACTTC. Amino acids: CASTLGLAGDAYEQYF. The variable domain in full, with the rest retrieved from reference TRBV28 and TRBJ2-7, is DVKVTQSSRYLVKRTGEKVFLECVQDMDHENMFWYRQDPGLGLRLIYFSYDVKMKEKGDIPEGYSVSREKKERFSLILESASTNQTSMYLCASTLGLAGDAYEQYFGPGTRLTVT.

The chain uses TRBV27 and TRBJ2-7; 9 nucleotides line up with TRBD1. This CDR3 contains 16 residues. Germline assignment: CDR1 MNHEY and CDR2 SMNVEV (reference sequence). V dropped 4 bases and J dropped 5; count of bases not matched to a gene: 12. This CDR3 reads CASSWDRAKGMDEQYF. CDR3 DNA sequence: TGTGCCAGCAGTTGGGACAGGGCGAAGGGCATGGACGAGCAGTACTTC.

With respect to this clone: Other DNA sequences within the sample encode an identical CDR3. This chain uses TRBV7-2 with TRBJ2-7; D possibly corresponds to TRBD1 (6 bases). This CDR3 is built from 12 residues. Germline V gene sequence: CDR1 SGHTA, CDR2 FQGNSA. Trimming shortened V by 5 bases and J by 4 bases, and 9 bases separated the two germline ends. This chain's CDR3 is CASSLRGYEQYF. CDR3 DNA: TGTGCCAGCAGCCTCAGGGGTTACGAGCAGTACTTC.

The V gene is TRBV9, the J gene TRBJ1-2; the D gene is possibly TRBD1 (6 bases). CDR1 and CDR2 from the germline V gene are SGDLS and YYNGEE. Trimming removed 3 bases from V and 2 bases from J, with 14 bases in between. This CDR3 spans 15 amino acids. The CDR3 sequence: CASSGSGHANYGYTF. The CDR3 bases are TGTGCCAGCAGCGGCTCGGGACACGCGAACTATGGCTACACCTTC. The full variable domain, its missing parts supplied by reference TRBV9 and TRBJ1-2, is DSGVTQTPKHLITATGQRVTLRCSPRSGDLSVYWYQQSLDQGLQFLIQYYNGEERAKGNILERFSAQQFPDLHSELNLSSLELGDSALYFCASSGSGHANYGYTFGSGTRLTVV.

CDR3 loop: CASRGLSSLNHAAGSYEQYF. The CDR3 DNA is TGTGCCAGCCGGGGACTCTCGAGTCTCAACCACGCAGCGGGAAGCTACGAGCAGTACTTC. The rearrangement links TRBV27 to TRBJ2-7, with TRBD2 matching over 7 bases. This CDR3 has 20 amino acids. Trimming at V came to 8 bases and at J to 3 bases, leaving 28 bases not matched to a gene. CDR1 is MNHEY, CDR2 SMNVEV, per germline (reference sequence).

This clone was seen once. V and J are TRBV10-3 and TRBJ2-5; tentative D call: TRBD1 (5 bases). The CDR3 is 18 residues long. V lost 2 bases and J 1 base, leaving 20 bases between the germline ends. Germline CDR1 is ENHRY and CDR2 is SYGVKD. The CDR3 bases are TGTGCCATCAGTGAGCCGAATGCGCAGACAGAGGCCCAAGAGACCCAGTACTTC. Translation: CAISEPNAQTEAQETQYF.

V is TRBV10-3 and J is TRBJ1-1; no clear D. With 5 bases removed from V and 0 bases from J, the gap between germline ends came to 10 bases. This CDR3 is built from 14 residues. The germline V gene encodes CDR1 ENHRY and CDR2 SYGVKD. The CDR3 nucleotides are TGTGCCATCAGTCTTGGAGTGATGAACACTGAAGCTTTCTTT. Its protein is CAISLGVMNTEAFF.

The chain combines TRBV28 with TRBJ2-3; perhaps TRBD2 as D (5 bases). The germline V and J ends were trimmed by 8 bases and 4 bases, with 19 bases remaining between them. The CDR3 spans 15 residues. Germline V gene data show CDR1 as MDHEN and CDR2 as SYDVKM. The CDR3 coding sequence is TGTGCCAGCTCCTTTGGCGGGTCCTGGGCAGATACGCAGTATTTT. As protein: CASSFGGSWADTQYF.

The chain carries TRBV28 and TRBJ2-7, with 10 bases identical to TRBD1. CDR1 is MDHEN, CDR2 SYDVKM, per germline. This CDR3 region has 15 residues. V lost 8 bases, J lost 5 bases, and 12 bases stayed unmatched. Written as DNA, the CDR3 is TGTGCCAGCTACCCTAGGACAGGGGGTATCAACGAGCAGTACTTC. It encodes CASYPRTGGINEQYF.

The rearrangement joins TRBV7-9 to TRBJ1-1; 8 nucleotides agree with TRBD1. The CDR3 is made up of 16 amino acids. Looked up from germline, CDR1 is SEHNR and CDR2 is FQNEAQ (reference sequence). With 1 base clipped from V and 4 bases from J, the junction kept 8 bases outside the gene matches. CDR3 sequence reads: CASSLDVTGVGTEAFF. CDR3 nucleotides: TGTGCCAGCAGCTTAGATGTGACAGGGGTGGGCACTGAAGCTTTCTTT.